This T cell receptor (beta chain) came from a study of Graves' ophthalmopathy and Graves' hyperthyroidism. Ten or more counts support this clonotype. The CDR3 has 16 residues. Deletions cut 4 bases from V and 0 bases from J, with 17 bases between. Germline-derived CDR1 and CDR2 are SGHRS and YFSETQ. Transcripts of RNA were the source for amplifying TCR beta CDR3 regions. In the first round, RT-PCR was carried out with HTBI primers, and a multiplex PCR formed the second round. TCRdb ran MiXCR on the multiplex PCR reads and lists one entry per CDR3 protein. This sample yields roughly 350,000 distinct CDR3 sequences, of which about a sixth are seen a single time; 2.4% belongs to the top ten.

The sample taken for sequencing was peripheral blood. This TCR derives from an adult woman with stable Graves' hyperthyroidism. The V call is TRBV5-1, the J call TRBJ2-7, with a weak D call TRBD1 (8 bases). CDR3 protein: CASSIHRGGSSYEQYF. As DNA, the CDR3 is TGCGCCAGCAGCATACACAGGGGGGGAAGCTCCTACGAGCAGTACTTC.